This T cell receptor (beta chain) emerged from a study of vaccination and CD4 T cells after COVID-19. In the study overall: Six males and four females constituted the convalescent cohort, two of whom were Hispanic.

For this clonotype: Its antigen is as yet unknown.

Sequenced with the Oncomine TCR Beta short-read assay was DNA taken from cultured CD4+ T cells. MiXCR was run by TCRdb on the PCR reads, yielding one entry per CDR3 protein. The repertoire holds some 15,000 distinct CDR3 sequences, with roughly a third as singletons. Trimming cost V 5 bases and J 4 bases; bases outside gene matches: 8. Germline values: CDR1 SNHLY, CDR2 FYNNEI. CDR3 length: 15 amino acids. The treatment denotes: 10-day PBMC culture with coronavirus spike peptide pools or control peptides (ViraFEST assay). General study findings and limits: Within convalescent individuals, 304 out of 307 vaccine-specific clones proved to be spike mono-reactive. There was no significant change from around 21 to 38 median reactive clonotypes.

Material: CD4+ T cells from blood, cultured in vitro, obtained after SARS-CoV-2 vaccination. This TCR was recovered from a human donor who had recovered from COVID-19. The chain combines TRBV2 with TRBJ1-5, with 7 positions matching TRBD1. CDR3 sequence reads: CASSIRQGGNQPQHF. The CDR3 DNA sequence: TGTGCCAGCAGTATTCGACAGGGAGGAAATCAGCCCCAGCATTTT.